This T cell receptor (beta chain) was found in a study of T cell responses to AZD1222 COVID-19 vaccine. Study-level points and caveats: Only a handful of AZD1222 recipients, five to seven in all, had baseline seropositivity. Spike regions recognized by vaccine-associated CD4 TCRs spanned the protein, led by 160-218 and 743-854. Repertoire collection took place solely once the T cell response had peaked. The donors showed a predominance of white British ancestry and of females, with possible underestimation of clonal diversity.

The germline V gene encodes CDR1 SEHNR and CDR2 FQNEAQ (reference sequence). V was pared by 3 bases and J by 3 bases, with 11 bases between. The CDR3 loop spans 14 amino acids. Remarks on this clone: Its antigen remains unknown.

The table came from immunoSEQ multiplex PCR; TCRdb's copy has only in-frame clones and leaves some out. In the table there are 130,000 or so clones, approximately 92% of which are singletons. This receptor was obtained from an adult in good health. This chain joins TRBV7-9 and TRBJ1-1; TRBD1 is a possible D gene (5 bases). Sequenced material: peripheral blood, taken on day 0 of AZD1222 vaccination. CDR3 nucleotides: TGTGCCAGCAGCTTCGAGGGGTCCTACACTGAAGCTTTCTTT. Protein sequence: CASSFEGSYTEAFF.